Listed below are T cell receptor beta chains from one sample, sequenced in a study of T cell responses to AZD1222 COVID-19 vaccine. Only in-frame clones appear in the TCRdb table, and some are missing; sequencing was by immunoSEQ multiplex PCR. The repertoire holds about 110,000 clones, with around 89% as singletons. The material sequenced was peripheral blood, taken 28 days after the second AZD1222 dose. These receptors were obtained from an adult who received the AZD1222 COVID-19 vaccine. Both conserved end residues are part of each CDR3. The D gene is left open where the match is weak. Clone size appears in some rows only: once, few, many, or a class for an expanded clone.

J | D | size | V | DNA | CDR3
TRBJ2-2 | - | - | TRBV6-5 | TGTGCCAGCAGTTACTCGCCAACGAACACCGGGGAGCTGTTTTTT | CASSYSPTNTGELFF
TRBJ2-5 | TRBD2 | - | TRBV9 | TGTGCCAGCAGCTTGACTAGCGGGGGGGCTGTAGAGACCCAGTACTTC | CASSLTSGGAVETQYF
TRBJ1-1 | - | - | TRBV5-1 | TGCGCCAGCAGCTTGTATCCGGGGACCACTGAAGCTTTCTTT | CASSLYPGTTEAFF
TRBJ1-2 | - | once | TRBV28 | TGTGCCAGCACTCCCGCCGGGGGTAACTATGGCTACACCTTC | CASTPAGGNYGYTF
TRBJ2-7 | TRBD2 | - | TRBV4-3 | TGCGCCAGCAGCCATAGAGGTAGCGGGGGGGCCGGGGAGCAGTACTTC | CASSHRGSGGAGEQYF
TRBJ2-1 | - | once | TRBV4-2 | TGTGCCAGCAGCCAAGATCCGGCTCCCTTCGATTTGTGGGATGAGCAGTTCTTC | CASSQDPAPFDLWDEQFF
TRBJ2-7 | - | - | TRBV2 | TGTGCCAGCAGTGACCCGTTGGCAGGGGGGGAATACGAGCAGTACTTC | CASSDPLAGGEYEQYF
TRBJ1-2 | - | - | TRBV7-9 | TGTGCCAGCAGCGGATCCGACCTTTTGGGGTATGGCTACACCTTC | CASSGSDLLGYGYTF
TRBJ1-4 | - | few | TRBV7-9 | TGTGCCAGCAGCTTAAGAATATCTAATGAAAAACTGTTTTTT | CASSLRISNEKLFF
TRBJ2-1 | TRBD2 | - | TRBV5-5 | TGTGCCAGCAGCTTGTCCGTTACTAGCGGGGGGGCCCAGTTCTTC | CASSLSVTSGGAQFF
TRBJ1-4 | - | - | TRBV4-3 | TGCGCCAGCAGCCAAGTCGGTGAGGGGCGTGTTGAAAAACTGTTTTTT | CASSQVGEGRVEKLFF
TRBJ1-2 | - | - | TRBV28 | TGTGCCAGCACCCCCCAGCCCGGCTATGGCTACACCTTC | CASTPQPGYGYTF
TRBJ1-6 | TRBD1 | once | TRBV4-3 | TGCGCCAGCAGCCAAGATCTGAGGGGGACAGGGGTTAATTCACCCCTCCACTTT | CASSQDLRGTGVNSPLHF
TRBJ1-1 | - | - | TRBV12-3/TRBV12-4 | TGTGCCAGCAGTTCCAATGCGAAGGAAGAAGCTTTCTTT | CASSSNAKEEAFF
TRBJ1-5 | - | few | TRBV29-1 | TGCAGCGTGGAAGTTGATAGCAATCAGCCCCAGCATTTT | CSVEVDSNQPQHF
TRBJ2-3 | - | - | TRBV5-1 | TGCGCCAGCGATGAGGGCGGGCATCGCACAGATACGCAGTATTTT | CASDEGGHRTDTQYF
TRBJ1-6 | - | - | TRBV7-2 | TGTGCCACCAAAAGGGACCTTAATTCACCCCTCCACTTT | CATKRDLNSPLHF
TRBJ1-1 | - | - | TRBV6-2/TRBV6-3 | TGTGCCAGCAGTTACAGCAGGGTTACTGAAGCTTTCTTT | CASSYSRVTEAFF
TRBJ2-5 | - | - | TRBV4-3 | TGCGCCAGCAGCCAAGAAGGGGGGGGTTCCCAAGAGACCCAGTACTTC | CASSQEGGGSQETQYF
TRBJ1-1 | - | - | TRBV4-3 | TGCGCCAGCAGCCAGGGGAACATTATGAACACTGAAGCTTTCTTT | CASSQGNIMNTEAFF
TRBJ2-1 | TRBD2 | - | TRBV5-1 | TGCGCCAGCAGCTGGGGGCGGGGGGGCTCGGATGAGCAGTTCTTC | CASSWGRGGSDEQFF
TRBJ2-2 | - | - | TRBV27 | TGTGCCAGCAGTTCCACCACAGGGAAGGTCGGGGAGCTGTTTTTT | CASSSTTGKVGELFF
TRBJ1-6 | - | - | TRBV3-1/TRBV3-2 | TGTGCCAGCAGCCAAGAAGGCGGGCATTCACCCCTCCACTTT | CASSQEGGHSPLHF
TRBJ1-5 | - | - | TRBV19 | TGTGCCAGTAGGAAAACGGGTGATCAGCCCCAGCATTTT | CASRKTGDQPQHF
TRBJ2-1 | TRBD2 | - | TRBV5-1 | TGCGCCAGCAGCTCACCTAGCGGGGGGGCCGTCGGCAATGAGCAGTTCTTC | CASSSPSGGAVGNEQFF
TRBJ2-7 | - | - | TRBV19 | TGTGCCAGTAGTATCACCCAGGGCGCTGACGAGCAGTACTTC | CASSITQGADEQYF
TRBJ1-5 | TRBD1 | few | TRBV7-2 | TGTGCCAGCAGCTTAGTCGGGGGTAGACAGGGTCAGCCCCAGCATTTT | CASSLVGGRQGQPQHF
TRBJ1-4 | - | - | TRBV6-5 | TGTGCCAGCGGGGAGGGCACTAATGAAAAACTGTTTTTT | CASGEGTNEKLFF
TRBJ1-3 | - | - | TRBV11-1 | TGTGCCAGCAGCAAACACCAGGTCTCTGGAAACACCATATATTTT | CASSKHQVSGNTIYF
TRBJ1-1 | - | - | TRBV30 | TGTGCCTGGAGTGTACCCAGGAGAAACACTGAAGCTTTCTTT | CAWSVPRRNTEAFF
TRBJ1-2 | - | - | TRBV7-6 | TGTGCCAGCAGCTACGGCGGATCTTTCTATGGCTACACCTTC | CASSYGGSFYGYTF
TRBJ2-1 | - | once | TRBV19 | TGTGCCAGTAGTATCGTCCACACGGGATACAATGAGCAGTTCTTC | CASSIVHTGYNEQFF
TRBJ2-1 | TRBD1 | - | TRBV4-3 | TGCGCCAGCAGCCAAGATTTAGGGCAGGGGGCCGACAATGAGCAGTTCTTC | CASSQDLGQGADNEQFF
TRBJ1-2 | TRBD1 | - | TRBV6-2/TRBV6-3 | TGTGCCAGCAGCTTCAGGGGGCCCTATGGCTACACCTTC | CASSFRGPYGYTF
TRBJ1-1 | - | - | TRBV5-1 | TGCGCCAGCAGCGAACAGGTCGGGGGCACTGAAGCTTTCTTT | CASSEQVGGTEAFF
TRBJ1-4 | - | - | TRBV18 | TGTGCCAGCTCGTTGGAGATAAGAAATGAAAAACTGTTTTTT | CASSLEIRNEKLFF
TRBJ1-3 | TRBD1 | - | TRBV7-2 | TGTGCCAGCAGCCCGGCGACAGGGAGCTCTGGAAACACCATATATTTT | CASSPATGSSGNTIYF
TRBJ2-3 | - | once | TRBV5-1 | TGCGCCAGCAGCTTCCCCTCGGGGCCTAGCACAGATACGCAGTATTTT | CASSFPSGPSTDTQYF
TRBJ2-5 | TRBD1 | - | TRBV11-1 | TGTGCCAGCAGCTTAGCGGGGACAGTAAGGGGAGAGACCCAGTACTTC | CASSLAGTVRGETQYF
TRBJ1-1 | - | - | TRBV18 | TGTGCCAGCTCGGATAGACATACGAACACTGAAGCTTTCTTT | CASSDRHTNTEAFF
TRBJ1-5 | - | - | TRBV12-3/TRBV12-4 | TGTGCCAGCGTGGGTTTAAGCAATCAGCCCCAGCATTTT | CASVGLSNQPQHF
TRBJ1-4 | TRBD1 | few | TRBV5-4 | TGTGCCAGCAGCAAACAGGGGGCGGTTGAAAAACTGTTTTTT | CASSKQGAVEKLFF
TRBJ1-2 | - | - | TRBV5-4 | TGTGCCAGCAGCTTGAGGGGGGCGCCCCATGGCTACACCTTC | CASSLRGAPHGYTF
TRBJ1-2 | - | once | TRBV11-2 | TGTGCCAGCAGGGACGGATTCTATGGCTACACCTTC | CASRDGFYGYTF
TRBJ2-3 | - | - | TRBV11-3 | TGTGCCAGCAGCCGGGACACTACCACAGATACGCAGTATTTT | CASSRDTTTDTQYF
TRBJ1-1 | - | - | TRBV10-1 | TGCGCCAGCAGTGAGAAGGTTGAATATGGGGAAGCTTTCTTT | CASSEKVEYGEAFF
TRBJ1-1 | - | - | TRBV12-5 | TGTGCTAGTGGTTTCAGGGGGAACACTGAAGCTTTCTTT | CASGFRGNTEAFF
TRBJ1-3 | - | - | TRBV10-3 | TGTGCCATCAGTGAGTGGACTGGAAACACCATATATTTT | CAISEWTGNTIYF
TRBJ2-2 | TRBD1 | - | TRBV5-4 | TGTGCCAGCAGCCTCACCACAGGGGACACCGGGGAGCTGTTTTTT | CASSLTTGDTGELFF
TRBJ1-1 | - | few | TRBV2 | TGTGCCAGCAGTGCCGGCGGCAACACTGAAGCTTTCTTT | CASSAGGNTEAFF
TRBJ1-4 | - | - | TRBV10-3 | TGTGCCTCACGGGCGGGTCAGAATGAAAAACTGTTTTTT | CASRAGQNEKLFF
TRBJ2-7 | - | - | TRBV5-1 | TGCGCCAGCAGCTTGGCGGCCAGCCCCACGGGAGAGCAGTACTTC | CASSLAASPTGEQYF
TRBJ1-4 | - | - | TRBV7-2 | TGTGCCAGCAGCGCCTCACAGAATGGGCCTGTAAAACTGTTTTTT | CASSASQNGPVKLFF
TRBJ1-5 | - | - | TRBV7-9 | TGTGCCAGCAGCTTTGACAGCAGCAATCAGCCCCAGCATTTT | CASSFDSSNQPQHF
TRBJ2-7 | TRBD1 | - | TRBV11-2 | TGTGCCAGCAGCATCGACAGGGGGGTCGAGCAGTACTTC | CASSIDRGVEQYF